Reported below is one T cell receptor (beta chain). There is no known antigen for this receptor. No quality values exist for individual bases; no much larger clone is one base distant. What the treatment or condition label conveys for this sample: in vitro stimulation with specific CMV peptide epitopes to enrich CMV-specific T cells. The CDR3 measures 12 amino acids from cysteine to phenylalanine. Just the 36-base CDR3 DNA is kept, in frame starting at base 1. From the germline V gene (reference sequence), CDR1 is LNHDA and CDR2 is SQIVND. The V and J ends are trimmed by 9 bases and 0 bases, leaving 8 bases between them. This specimen comes from a study of T cell repertoires in cytomegalovirus infection (dated by TCRdb to between 2018 and 2020). A note on the overall study: Recently identified HLA-C-restricted CMV epitopes, whose presentation resists viral immunomodulation, were targeted by peptide stimulations together with well-studied HLA-B-restricted epitopes. Because public TCR beta signatures pointed to carriage of CMV infection together with the matching HLA type, the HLA type of each donor mattered for the analysis.

The listed sequencing device is Illumina HiSeq 1500. TCRdb reanalyzed the raw reads on its own, using fastp at Q25 for trimming and MiXCR for clone calling, and kept in-frame beta chains. Merged by CDR3 protein, the rows form single entries marked with the most common genes and DNA. This sample gives fewer than 950,000 distinct CDR3 sequences in total; approximately 30% of them show up just once. Together, the top ten hold around an eighth of the sample. Overall results and qualifications from the work: Carriers of CMV infection plus the relevant HLA type were discriminated by the cumulative frequency of public TCR beta family members in the study cohort and in an independent roughly 370-donor cohort. The ex vivo response was dominated by HLA-C-restricted CMV-specific TCR beta clonotypes, and the single most frequent clonotype in two of eight donors was supplied by these HLA-C-restricted clonotypes.

The V and J genes are TRBV19 and TRBJ1-2, with the D segment identity uncertain. The TCR was taken from a human donor in good health (CMV status not recorded). Some clones in this sample may be carry-over from other donors' samples. Sequenced here: cultured CD8+ T cells from PBMCs, sampled from culture after CMV antigen stimulation. This receptor has the CDR3 CASEASNYGYTF. The DNA sequence is TGTGCCAGCGAGGCTTCTAACTATGGCTACACCTTC.